This TCR beta chain comes out of a study of blood T cell repertoires in COVID-19. As for the study in general: Samples taken during acute and convalescent COVID-19 were collected in the United States, Italy and Spain.

There are 16 residues in the CDR3. V lost 3 bases and J lost 0, with 14 bases in between. The V gene's germline CDR1 is ENHRY and CDR2 SYGVKD. Those designated as exposed participants met a COVID-19 case within 2 weeks before study entry. Original processing methods: Using reference gene primer amplification, nucleated cell counts were estimated. Some clones are missing from TCRdb's copy, which holds only in-frame ones; the method was immunoSEQ multiplex PCR. Clone size and the V and J calls come from that table; the DNA yielded D and trimming. Among 330,000 or so clones listed, around nine tenths were seen once.

The sequence came from a woman in her thirties who had been exposed to COVID-19. The V and J genes are TRBV10-3 and TRBJ1-1; D is perhaps TRBD1 (6 bases). Source material: PBMCs or T cells enriched from blood (not recorded which). CDR3 bases: TGTGCCATCAGTGAATGGACAGCCTACGTGAACACTGAAGCTTTCTTT. Its protein product is CAISEWTAYVNTEAFF.